This T cell receptor (beta chain) emerged from a study of monozygotic twins with inflammatory bowel disease (dated by TCRdb to about 2019). For context, the study as a whole: A total of around 30 monozygotic twin pairs were included in the full study, comprising nine German pairs (four IBD-concordant, five IBD-discordant) and 19 IBD-discordant Danish pairs. Each individual had, on average, about 151 000 unique TCRalpha sequences and 181 000 unique TCRbeta sequences available for analysis. Disease-associated traits were sought mainly through comparisons between IBD patients and their genetically identical healthy co-twins within discordant pairs. Points the paper makes about the study in general: Concordant and discordant twins showed no difference in repertoire similarity, possibly because of limited statistical power. The analysis was unable to tell different T cell subtypes apart. Compared with healthy twins, IBD patients had fewer clonotypes in common with other individuals, a difference most pronounced in patients showing signs of disease activity. IBD patients had lower TCRbeta repertoire diversity, measured by the inverse Simpson index, than their healthy co-twins. Because patients were on differing immunosuppressive treatments, the repertoires may have picked up extra background noise and inter-individual variability. The results gave no support for a single strong signal or clonotype linked to IBD.

The CDR1 and CDR2 encoded by the germline V gene (reference sequence) are DFQATT and SNEGSKA. Reading from cysteine to phenylalanine, the CDR3 counts 15 amino acids. No coding sequence is recorded. From each donor, an approximately 2.5 ml peripheral blood sample was drawn into PAXgene tubes and stored at -80 degrees C. Without T cell sorting, total RNA was isolated from whole blood using the PAXgene blood miRNA kit on an automated QIAcube. Peripheral blood from monozygotic twin pairs concordant or discordant for inflammatory bowel disease was subjected to deep TCRalpha and TCRbeta repertoire profiling with unique molecular barcoding. For every twin pair, smoking habits were documented, and each individual was categorised as a current, former or never smoker. The library relied on 5' RACE. Each TCR library was prepared from about 4,000 ng of total RNA. For each sample, cDNA was synthesized in eight separate reactions using SMARTScribe reverse transcriptase. Unique molecular identifiers containing a 6-nucleotide sample barcode were introduced through template switching during cDNA synthesis. TCRalpha and TCRbeta cDNA was amplified by two nested PCRs of about 15 and 9 cycles, with bead purification after each PCR. Before amplification, the cDNA was treated with uracil DNA-glycosylase and purified using the QIAquick PCR purification kit. The second PCR was the step at which Illumina TruSeq-compatible adapters and sample-specific barcodes were added. Library quality and concentration were assessed using TapeStation and Qubit, and 4.5 to 6.5 ng of each library was pooled. Sequencing of pooled libraries was carried out on an Illumina HiSeq2500 single-index Rapid Run using 2 x 100 bp reads and custom sequencing primers. In the authors' own workflow: MiGEC version 1.2.6 was used for UMI-based consensus assembly to correct PCR and sequencing errors. V(D)J alignment, clonotype assembly and CDR3 extraction were performed with MiXCR version 2.1.1. Gene usage, clonotype sharing and MAIT/NKT TCR abundance were normalised by analysing the top 1000, 10 000 and 20 000 clonotypes per sample. Diversity was computed as the inverse Simpson index with the vegan R package after downsampling to 27 000 UMIs. Paired Mann-Whitney U tests on discordant twin pairs were used, with Benjamini-Hochberg multiple-testing correction. Based on TCRdb reprocessing of the reads, there is one entry per CDR3 protein sequence, and DNA is missing. The V and J calls here are based on TCRdb, not the publication. The sample table gives 350,000 to 500,000 distinct CDR3 sequences. The biggest ten clones account for about 2.6% of the sample.

Worth noting for this clonotype: Its cognate antigen has yet to be identified.

The chain is encoded by TRBV20-1 joined to TRBJ1-2. This sequence was found in a human donor with ulcerative colitis or Crohn's disease, or a healthy co-twin of an affected twin (not recorded which). Sequencing used blood. Here the CDR3 is given as CSAGGQGLVSYGYTF.